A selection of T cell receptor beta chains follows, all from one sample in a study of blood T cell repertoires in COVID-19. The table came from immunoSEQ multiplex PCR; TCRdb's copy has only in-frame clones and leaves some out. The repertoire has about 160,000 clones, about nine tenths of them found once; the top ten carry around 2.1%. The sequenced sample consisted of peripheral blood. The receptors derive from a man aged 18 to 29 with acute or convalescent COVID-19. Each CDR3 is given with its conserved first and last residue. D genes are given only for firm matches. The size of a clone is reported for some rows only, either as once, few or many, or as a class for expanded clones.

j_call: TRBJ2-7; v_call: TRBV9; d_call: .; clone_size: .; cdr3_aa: CASSVAGRGSFYEQYF; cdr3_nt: TGTGCCAGCAGCGTAGCGGGCAGGGGTTCGTTTTACGAGCAGTACTTC
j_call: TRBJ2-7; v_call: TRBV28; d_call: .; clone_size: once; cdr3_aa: CASSKTSLMGEQYF; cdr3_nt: TGTGCCAGCAGTAAGACTAGTTTAATGGGCGAGCAGTACTTC
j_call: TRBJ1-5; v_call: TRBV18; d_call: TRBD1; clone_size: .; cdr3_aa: CASSEGQGGNQPQHF; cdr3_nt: TGTGCCAGCTCGGAGGGACAGGGCGGGAATCAGCCCCAGCATTTT
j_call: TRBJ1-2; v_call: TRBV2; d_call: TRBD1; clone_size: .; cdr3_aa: CASSPGQGDPFYGYTF; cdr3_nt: TGTGCCAGCAGTCCGGGACAGGGAGATCCTTTCTATGGCTACACCTTC
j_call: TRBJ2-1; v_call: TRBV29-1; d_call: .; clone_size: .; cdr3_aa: CSAHAHSNNEQFF; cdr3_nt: TGCAGCGCCCACGCCCACAGCAACAATGAGCAGTTCTTC
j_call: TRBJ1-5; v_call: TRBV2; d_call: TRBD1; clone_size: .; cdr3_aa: CASRGTGDQPQHF; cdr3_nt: TGTGCCAGCAGAGGGACAGGGGATCAGCCCCAGCATTTT
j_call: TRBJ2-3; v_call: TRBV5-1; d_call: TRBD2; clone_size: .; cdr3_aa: CASSLVVSGGDTQYF; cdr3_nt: TGCGCCAGCAGCTTGGTTGTTAGCGGGGGGGATACGCAGTATTTT
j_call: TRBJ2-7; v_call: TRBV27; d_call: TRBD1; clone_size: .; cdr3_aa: CASSLGTGAYEQYF; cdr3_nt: TGTGCCAGCAGTTTAGGGACAGGTGCCTACGAGCAGTACTTC
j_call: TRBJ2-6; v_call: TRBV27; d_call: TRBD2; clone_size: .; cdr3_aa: CASSLRGTSGRAISGANVLTF; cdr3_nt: TGTGCCAGCAGTTTAAGGGGGACTAGCGGGAGGGCCATCTCTGGGGCCAACGTCCTGACTTTC
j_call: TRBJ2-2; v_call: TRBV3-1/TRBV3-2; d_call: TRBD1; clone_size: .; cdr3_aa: CASRKQGTGELFF; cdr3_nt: TGTGCCAGCAGGAAACAGGGGACCGGGGAGCTGTTTTTT
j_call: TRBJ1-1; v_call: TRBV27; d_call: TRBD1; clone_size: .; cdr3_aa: CASSTHRGTEAFF; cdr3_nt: TGTGCCAGCAGTACACACAGGGGCACTGAAGCTTTCTTT
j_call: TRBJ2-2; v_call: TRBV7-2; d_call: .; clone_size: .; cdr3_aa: CASSFAGQTGELFF; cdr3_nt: TGTGCCAGCAGCTTCGCAGGGCAAACCGGGGAGCTGTTTTTT
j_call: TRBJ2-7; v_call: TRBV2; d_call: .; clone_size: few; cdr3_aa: CASSERRRDSHEQYF; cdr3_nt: TGTGCCAGCAGTGAAAGGCGCAGGGATAGTCACGAGCAGTACTTC
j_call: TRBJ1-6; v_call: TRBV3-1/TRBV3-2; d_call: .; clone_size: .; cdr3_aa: CASSQGSWPLHF; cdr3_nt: TGTGCCAGCAGCCAAGGGAGTTGGCCCCTCCACTTT
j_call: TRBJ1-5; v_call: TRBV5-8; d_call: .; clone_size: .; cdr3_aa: CASSLVSQVSDFGQPQHF; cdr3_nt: TGTGCCAGCAGCTTGGTATCGCAGGTGTCAGATTTTGGTCAGCCCCAGCATTTT
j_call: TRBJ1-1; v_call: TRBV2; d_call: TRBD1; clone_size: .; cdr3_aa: CASSERQGNTEAFF; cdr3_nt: TGTGCCAGCAGTGAAAGACAGGGGAACACTGAAGCTTTCTTT
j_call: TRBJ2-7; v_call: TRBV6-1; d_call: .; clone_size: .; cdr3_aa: CASSEARGYEQYF; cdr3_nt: TGTGCCAGCAGTGAAGCGCGCGGTTACGAGCAGTACTTC
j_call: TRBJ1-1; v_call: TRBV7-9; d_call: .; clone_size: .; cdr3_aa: CASSSMLRDTMNTEAFF; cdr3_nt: TGTGCCAGCAGCTCGATGCTCCGGGACACTATGAACACTGAAGCTTTCTTT
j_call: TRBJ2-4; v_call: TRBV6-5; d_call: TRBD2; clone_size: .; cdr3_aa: CASTISGRGKNIQYF; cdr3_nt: TGTGCCAGCACGATTAGCGGGAGGGGCAAAAACATTCAGTACTTC
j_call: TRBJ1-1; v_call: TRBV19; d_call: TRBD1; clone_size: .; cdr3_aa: CASRFRGTEAFF; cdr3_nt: TGTGCCAGTAGGTTCAGGGGGACTGAAGCTTTCTTT
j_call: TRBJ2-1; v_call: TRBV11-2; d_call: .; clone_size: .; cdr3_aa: CASSYGTFYNEQFF; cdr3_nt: TGTGCCAGCAGCTACGGGACTTTCTACAATGAGCAGTTCTTC
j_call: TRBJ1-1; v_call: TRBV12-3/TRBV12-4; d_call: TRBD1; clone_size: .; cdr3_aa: CASKDRGNTEAFF; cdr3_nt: TGTGCCAGCAAAGACAGGGGGAACACTGAAGCTTTCTTT
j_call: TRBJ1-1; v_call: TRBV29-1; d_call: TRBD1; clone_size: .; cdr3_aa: CSVAPTGGRFTEAFF; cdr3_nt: TGCAGCGTTGCCCCGACAGGGGGCAGGTTCACTGAAGCTTTCTTT
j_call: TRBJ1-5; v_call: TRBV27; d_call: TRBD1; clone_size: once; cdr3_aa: CATQQGAHYSNQPQHF; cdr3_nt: TGTGCCACCCAACAGGGGGCCCACTATAGCAATCAGCCCCAGCATTTT
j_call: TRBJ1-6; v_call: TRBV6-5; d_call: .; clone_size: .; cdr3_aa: CASSYSQGINSPLHF; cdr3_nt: TGTGCCAGCAGTTATAGTCAGGGGATCAATTCACCCCTCCACTTT
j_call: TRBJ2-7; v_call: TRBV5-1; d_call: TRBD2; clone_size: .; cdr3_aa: CASRQAGGHEQYF; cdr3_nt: TGCGCCAGCAGACAAGCGGGAGGCCACGAGCAGTACTTC
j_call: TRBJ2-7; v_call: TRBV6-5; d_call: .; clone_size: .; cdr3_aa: CASRAIQGTYEQYF; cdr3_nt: TGTGCCAGCAGGGCTATACAGGGAACCTACGAGCAGTACTTC
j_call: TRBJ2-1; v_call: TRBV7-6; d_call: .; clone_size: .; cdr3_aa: CASSLGGDSYNEQFF; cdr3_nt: TGTGCCAGCAGCTTAGGGGGGGACTCTTACAATGAGCAGTTCTTC
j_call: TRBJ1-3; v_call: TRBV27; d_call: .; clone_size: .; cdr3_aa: CASSADSGNTIYF; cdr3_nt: TGTGCCAGCAGTGCGGACAGTGGAAACACCATATATTTT
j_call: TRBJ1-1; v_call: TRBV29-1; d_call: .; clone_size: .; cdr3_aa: CSARRQNTEAFF; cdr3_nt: TGCAGCGCCCGAAGACAGAACACTGAAGCTTTCTTT
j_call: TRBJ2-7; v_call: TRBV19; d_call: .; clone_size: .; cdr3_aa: CASSGQGRGEQYF; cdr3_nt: TGTGCCAGTAGTGGGCAGGGTAGGGGCGAGCAGTACTTC
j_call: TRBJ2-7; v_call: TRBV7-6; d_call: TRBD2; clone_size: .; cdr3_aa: CASSLGLAGYEQYF; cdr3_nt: TGTGCCAGCAGCTTAGGTCTAGCGGGCTACGAGCAGTACTTC
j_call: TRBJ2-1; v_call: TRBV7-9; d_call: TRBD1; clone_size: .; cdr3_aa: CASSPLGQGTNYPYNEQFF; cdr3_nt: TGTGCCAGCAGCCCCTTGGGACAGGGGACGAACTACCCCTACAATGAGCAGTTCTTC
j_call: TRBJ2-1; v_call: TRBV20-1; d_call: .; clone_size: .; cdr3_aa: CSASFQFNEQFF; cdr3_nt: TGCAGTGCTAGTTTCCAGTTTAATGAGCAGTTCTTC
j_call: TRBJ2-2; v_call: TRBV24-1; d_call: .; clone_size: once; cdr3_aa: CATSDSFSQNTGELFF; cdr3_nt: TGTGCCACCAGTGATTCCTTTAGTCAGAACACCGGGGAGCTGTTTTTT
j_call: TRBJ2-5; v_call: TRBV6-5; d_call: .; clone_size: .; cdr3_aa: CASSWRTMKETQYF; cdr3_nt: TGTGCCAGCAGTTGGAGGACTATGAAAGAGACCCAGTACTTC
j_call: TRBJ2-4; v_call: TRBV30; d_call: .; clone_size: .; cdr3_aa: CAWSGRGDIQYF; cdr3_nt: TGTGCCTGGAGTGGCAGGGGGGACATTCAGTACTTC